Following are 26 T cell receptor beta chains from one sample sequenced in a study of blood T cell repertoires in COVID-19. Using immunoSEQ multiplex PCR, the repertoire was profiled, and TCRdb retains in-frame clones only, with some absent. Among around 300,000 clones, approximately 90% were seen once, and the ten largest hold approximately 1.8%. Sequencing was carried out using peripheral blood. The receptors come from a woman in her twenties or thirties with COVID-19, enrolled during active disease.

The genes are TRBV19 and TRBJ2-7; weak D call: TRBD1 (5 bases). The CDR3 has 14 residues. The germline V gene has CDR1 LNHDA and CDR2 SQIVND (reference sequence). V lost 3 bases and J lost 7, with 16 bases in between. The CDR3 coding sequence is TGTGCCAGTAGTATTAGGATAGGGGTAAGGGAGCAGTACTTC. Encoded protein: CASSIRIGVREQYF.

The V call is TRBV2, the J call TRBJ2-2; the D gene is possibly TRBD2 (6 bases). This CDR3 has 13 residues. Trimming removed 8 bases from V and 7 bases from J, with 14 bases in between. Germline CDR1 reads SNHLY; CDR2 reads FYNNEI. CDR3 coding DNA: TGTGCCAGCCGAGGACTATGGTTCGGGGAGCTGTTTTTT. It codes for CASRGLWFGELFF.

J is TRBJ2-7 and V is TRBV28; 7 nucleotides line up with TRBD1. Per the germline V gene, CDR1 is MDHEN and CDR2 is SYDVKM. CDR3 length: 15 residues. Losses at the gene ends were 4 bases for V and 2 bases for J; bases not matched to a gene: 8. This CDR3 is CASSSKRQGPYEQYV. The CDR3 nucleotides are TGTGCCAGCAGTTCTAAACGACAGGGTCCCTACGAGCAGTACGTC.

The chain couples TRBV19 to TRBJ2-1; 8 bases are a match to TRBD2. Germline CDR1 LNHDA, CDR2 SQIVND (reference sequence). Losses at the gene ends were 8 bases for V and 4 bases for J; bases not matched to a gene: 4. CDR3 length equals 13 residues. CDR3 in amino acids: CASGLARYNEQFF. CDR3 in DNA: TGTGCCAGTGGACTAGCACGATACAATGAGCAGTTCTTC.

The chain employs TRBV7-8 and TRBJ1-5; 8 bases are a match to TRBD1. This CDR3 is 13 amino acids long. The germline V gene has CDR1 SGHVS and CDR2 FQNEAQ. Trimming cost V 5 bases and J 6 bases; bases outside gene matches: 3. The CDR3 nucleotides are TGTGCCAGCAGCCTACAGGGGGGTCAGCCCCAGCATTTT. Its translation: CASSLQGGQPQHF.

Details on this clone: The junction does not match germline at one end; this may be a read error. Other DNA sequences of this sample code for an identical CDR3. The CDR3: CASSPSGGASYEQYF. The CDR3 region has the DNA TGTGCCAGCAGCCCTTCCGGGGGGGCATCGTACGAGCAGTATTTC. This chain links TRBV4-2 with TRBJ2-7, with 8 bases that match TRBD2. Germline CDR1 and CDR2: LGHNA and YNFKEQ. The CDR3 extends over 15 amino acids.

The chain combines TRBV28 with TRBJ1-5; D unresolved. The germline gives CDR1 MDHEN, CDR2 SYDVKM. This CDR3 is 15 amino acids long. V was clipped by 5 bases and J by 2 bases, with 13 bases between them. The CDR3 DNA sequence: TGTGCCAGCAGTCCCGGGGAATTTGGCAATCAGCCCCAGCATTTT. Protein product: CASSPGEFGNQPQHF.

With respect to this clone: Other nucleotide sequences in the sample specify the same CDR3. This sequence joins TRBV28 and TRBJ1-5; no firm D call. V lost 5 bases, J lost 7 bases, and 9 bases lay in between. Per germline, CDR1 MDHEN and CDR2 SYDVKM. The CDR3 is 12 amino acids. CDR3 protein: CASSLAGQPQHF. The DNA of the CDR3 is TGTGCCAGCAGTCTAGCGGGCCAGCCCCAGCATTTT.

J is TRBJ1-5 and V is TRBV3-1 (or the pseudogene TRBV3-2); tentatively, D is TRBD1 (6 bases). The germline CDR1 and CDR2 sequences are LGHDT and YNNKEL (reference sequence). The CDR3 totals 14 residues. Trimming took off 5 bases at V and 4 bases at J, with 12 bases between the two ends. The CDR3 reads CASSNQQGNQPQHF. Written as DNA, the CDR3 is TGTGCCAGCAGCAATCAGCAGGGGAATCAGCCCCAGCATTTT.

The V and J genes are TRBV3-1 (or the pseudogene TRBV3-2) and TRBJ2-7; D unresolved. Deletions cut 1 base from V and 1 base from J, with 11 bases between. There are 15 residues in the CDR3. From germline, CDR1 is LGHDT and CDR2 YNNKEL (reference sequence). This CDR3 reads CASSQGVRLSYEQYF. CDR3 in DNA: TGTGCCAGCAGCCAAGGGGTCAGGTTGTCCTACGAGCAGTACTTC.

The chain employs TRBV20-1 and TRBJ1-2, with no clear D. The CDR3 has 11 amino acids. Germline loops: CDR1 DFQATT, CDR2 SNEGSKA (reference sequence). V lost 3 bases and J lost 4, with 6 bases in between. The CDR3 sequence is CSARPTYGYTF. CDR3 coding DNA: TGCAGTGCTAGGCCTACCTATGGCTACACCTTC.

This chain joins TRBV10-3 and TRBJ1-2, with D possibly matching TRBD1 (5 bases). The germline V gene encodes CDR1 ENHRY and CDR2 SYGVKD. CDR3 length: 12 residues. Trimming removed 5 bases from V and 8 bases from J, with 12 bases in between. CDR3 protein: CAISNRPGGYTF. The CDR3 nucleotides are TGTGCCATCAGTAACAGGCCCGGGGGCTACACCTTC.

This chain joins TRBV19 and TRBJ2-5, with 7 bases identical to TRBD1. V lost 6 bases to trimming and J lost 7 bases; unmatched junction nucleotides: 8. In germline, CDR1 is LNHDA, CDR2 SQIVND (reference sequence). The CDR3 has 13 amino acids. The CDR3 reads CASSRGTGGTQYF. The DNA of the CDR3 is TGTGCCAGTAGCAGGGGGACCGGAGGGACCCAGTACTTC.

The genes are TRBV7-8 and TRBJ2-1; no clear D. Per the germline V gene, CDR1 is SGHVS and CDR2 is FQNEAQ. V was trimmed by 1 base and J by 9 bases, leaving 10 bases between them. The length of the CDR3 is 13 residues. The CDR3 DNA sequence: TGTGCCAGCAGCTTAGTTGCTCTCGGTGAGCAGTTCTTC. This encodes CASSLVALGEQFF.

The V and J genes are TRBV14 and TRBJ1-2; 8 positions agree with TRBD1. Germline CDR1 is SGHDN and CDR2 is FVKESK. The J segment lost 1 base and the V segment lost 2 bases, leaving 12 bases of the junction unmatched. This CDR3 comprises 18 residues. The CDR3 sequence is CASSQLPPGTGGNYGYTF. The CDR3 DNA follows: TGTGCCAGCAGCCAATTGCCGCCTGGTACAGGGGGTAACTATGGCTACACCTTC. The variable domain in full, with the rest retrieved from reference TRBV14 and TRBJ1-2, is EAGVTQFPSHSVIEKGQTVTLRCDPISGHDNLYWYRRVMGKEIKFLLHFVKESKQDESGMPNNRFLAERTGGTYSTLKVQPAELEDSGVYFCASSQLPPGTGGNYGYTFGSGTRLTVV.

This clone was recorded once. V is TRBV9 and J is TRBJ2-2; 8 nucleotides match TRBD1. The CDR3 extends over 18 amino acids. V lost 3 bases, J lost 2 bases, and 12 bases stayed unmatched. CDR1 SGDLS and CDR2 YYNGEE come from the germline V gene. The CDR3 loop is CASSAAEQGVRNTGELFF. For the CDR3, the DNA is TGTGCCAGCAGCGCCGCCGAACAGGGGGTGCGCAACACCGGGGAGCTGTTTTTT. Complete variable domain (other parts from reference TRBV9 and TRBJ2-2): DSGVTQTPKHLITATGQRVTLRCSPRSGDLSVYWYQQSLDQGLQFLIQYYNGEERAKGNILERFSAQQFPDLHSELNLSSLELGDSALYFCASSAAEQGVRNTGELFFGEGSRLTVL.

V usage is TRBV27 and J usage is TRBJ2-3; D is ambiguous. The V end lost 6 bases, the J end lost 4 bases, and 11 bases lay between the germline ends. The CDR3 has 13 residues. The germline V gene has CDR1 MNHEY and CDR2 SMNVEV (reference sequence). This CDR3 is CASRGAGADTQYF. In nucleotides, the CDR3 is TGTGCCAGCAGAGGAGCCGGCGCAGATACGCAGTATTTT.

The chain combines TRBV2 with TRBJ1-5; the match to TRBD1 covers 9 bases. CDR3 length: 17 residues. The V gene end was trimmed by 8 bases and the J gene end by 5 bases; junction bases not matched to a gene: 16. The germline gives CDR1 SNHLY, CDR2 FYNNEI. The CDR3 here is CASWSGQGGSLYQPQHF. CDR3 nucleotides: TGTGCCAGCTGGTCGGGACAGGGAGGTTCCCTATATCAGCCCCAGCATTTT.

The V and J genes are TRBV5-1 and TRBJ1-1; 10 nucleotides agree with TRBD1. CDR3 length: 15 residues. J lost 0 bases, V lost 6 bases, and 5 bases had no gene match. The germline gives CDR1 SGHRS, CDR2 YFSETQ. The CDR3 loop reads CASTGQGTMNTEAFF. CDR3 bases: TGCGCCAGCACGGGACAGGGGACGATGAACACTGAAGCTTTCTTT.

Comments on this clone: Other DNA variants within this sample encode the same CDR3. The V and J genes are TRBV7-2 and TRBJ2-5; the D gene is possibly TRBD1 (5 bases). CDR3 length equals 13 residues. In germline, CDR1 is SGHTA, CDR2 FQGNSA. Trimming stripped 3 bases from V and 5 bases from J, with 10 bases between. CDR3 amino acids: CASSLGQGETQYF. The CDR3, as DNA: TGTGCCAGCAGCTTGGGGCAAGGGGAGACCCAGTACTTC.

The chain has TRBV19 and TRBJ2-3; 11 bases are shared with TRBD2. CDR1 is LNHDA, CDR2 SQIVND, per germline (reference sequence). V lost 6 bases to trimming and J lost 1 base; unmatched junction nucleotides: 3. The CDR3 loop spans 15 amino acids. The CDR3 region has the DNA TGTGCCAGTAGGTCTAGCGGGGGGCGCACAGATACGCAGTATTTT. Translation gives CASRSSGGRTDTQYF.

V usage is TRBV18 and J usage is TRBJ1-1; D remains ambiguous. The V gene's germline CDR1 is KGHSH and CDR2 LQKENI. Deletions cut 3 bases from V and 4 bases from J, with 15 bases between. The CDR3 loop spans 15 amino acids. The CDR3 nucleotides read TGTGCCAGCTCACCGGGAAAAGATGCGGGCACTGAAGCTTTCTTT. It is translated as CASSPGKDAGTEAFF.

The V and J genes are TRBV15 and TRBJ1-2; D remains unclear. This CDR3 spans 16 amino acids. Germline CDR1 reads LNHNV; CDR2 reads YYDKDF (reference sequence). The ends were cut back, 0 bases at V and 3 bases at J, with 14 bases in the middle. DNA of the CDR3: TGTGCCACCAGCAGAGATAGTACCGGGGATTACTATGGCTACACCTTC. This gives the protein CATSRDSTGDYYGYTF.

The CDR3 bases are TGTGCCAGCAGTAAACTACAGGGTAACGAGCAGTACTTC. Residues: CASSKLQGNEQYF. The gene calls are TRBV27 and TRBJ2-7; D may be TRBD1 (6 bases). In germline, CDR1 is MNHEY, CDR2 SMNVEV (reference sequence). The ends were cut back, 5 bases at V and 5 bases at J, with 13 bases in the middle. The CDR3 is made up of 13 amino acids.

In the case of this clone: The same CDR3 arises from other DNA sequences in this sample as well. Here the CDR3 DNA reads TGCAGTGCTAGTTCAGGGTCTGGAAACACCATATATTTT. It yields the protein CSASSGSGNTIYF. The chain combines TRBV20-1 with TRBJ1-3; TRBD1 might be the D (5 bases). The CDR3 is made up of 13 amino acids. The V gene's germline CDR1 is DFQATT and CDR2 SNEGSKA (reference sequence). The V end was cut by 3 bases, the J end by 1 base, with 7 bases between.

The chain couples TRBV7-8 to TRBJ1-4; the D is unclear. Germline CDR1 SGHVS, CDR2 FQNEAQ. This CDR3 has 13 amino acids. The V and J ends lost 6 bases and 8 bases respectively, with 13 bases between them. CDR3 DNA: TGTGCCAGCAGTCCCCCTGAGGAGGAAAAACTGTTTTTT. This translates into CASSPPEEEKLFF.